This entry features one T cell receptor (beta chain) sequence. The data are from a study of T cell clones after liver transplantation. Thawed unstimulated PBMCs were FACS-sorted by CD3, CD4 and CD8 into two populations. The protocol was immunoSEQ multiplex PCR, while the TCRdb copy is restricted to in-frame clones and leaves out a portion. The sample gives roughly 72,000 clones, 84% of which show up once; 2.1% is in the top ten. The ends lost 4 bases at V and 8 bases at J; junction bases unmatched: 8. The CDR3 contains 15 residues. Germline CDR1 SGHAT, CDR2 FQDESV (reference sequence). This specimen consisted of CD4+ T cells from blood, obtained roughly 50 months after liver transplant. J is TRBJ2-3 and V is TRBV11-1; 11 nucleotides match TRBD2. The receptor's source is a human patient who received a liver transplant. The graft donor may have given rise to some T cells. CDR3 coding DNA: TGTGCCAGCAGCTCCACTAGCGGGGGACAAGTTACGCAGTATTTT. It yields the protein CASSSTSGGQVTQYF. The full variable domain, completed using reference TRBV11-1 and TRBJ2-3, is EAEVAQSPRYKITEKSQAVAFWCDPISGHATLYWYRQILGQGPELLVQFQDESVVDDSQLPKDRFSAERLKGVDSTLKIQPAELGDSAMYLCASSSTSGGQVTQYFGPGTRLTVL.